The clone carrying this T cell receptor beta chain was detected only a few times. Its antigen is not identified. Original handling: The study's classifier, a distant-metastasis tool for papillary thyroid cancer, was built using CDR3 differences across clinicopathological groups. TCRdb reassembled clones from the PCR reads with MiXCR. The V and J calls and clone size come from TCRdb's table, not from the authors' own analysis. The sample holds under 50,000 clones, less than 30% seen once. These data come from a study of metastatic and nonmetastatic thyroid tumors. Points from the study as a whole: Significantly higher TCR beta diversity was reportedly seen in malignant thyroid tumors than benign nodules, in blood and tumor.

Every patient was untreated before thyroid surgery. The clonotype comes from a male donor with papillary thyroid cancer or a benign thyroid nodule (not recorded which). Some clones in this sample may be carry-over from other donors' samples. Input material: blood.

The CDR3 nucleotides are TGTGCCAGCAGCGTAGGGCAGGGGGCTTTAAACGAGCAGTACTTC. Its protein is CASSVGQGALNEQYF. The chain recombines TRBV9 with TRBJ2-7; TRBD1 agrees at 8 bases. V was pared by 0 bases and J by 5 bases, with 7 bases of the junction left unmatched. This CDR3 is 15 amino acids long. In germline, CDR1 is SGDLS, CDR2 YYNGEE.